This T cell receptor (beta chain) was captured in a study of cytomegalovirus exposure and HLA in healthy donors. The study's findings and limits: A later analysis reportedly found that, within productive TCRs, an Asian-associated ancestry cluster had fewer N-insertions than the mean observed across the approximately 700 donors. A later analysis linked a missense variant in DCLRE1C to the trimming of TCR beta V and J genes. TCR beta V segments were, for the most part, productive about 87% or about 30% of the time in an earlier analysis.

The PCR ran on 60 Vbeta and 13 Jbeta primers. Sequencing used immunoSEQ multiplex PCR; TCRdb keeps in-frame clones, though not all of them. The data hold roughly 150,000 clones, with roughly four fifths observed a single time. In its sample, this clone was seen a few times. Its antigen is unknown. V lost 4 bases and J 5 bases, leaving 10 bases between the germline ends. The V gene's germline CDR1 is SGHRS and CDR2 YFSETQ. The CDR3 loop spans 13 amino acids. The chain uses TRBV5-1 and TRBJ1-5; weak D call: TRBD1 (6 bases). Sequenced sample: PBMCs. This TCR came from a young man in good health and CMV-seronegative. The CDR3 here is CASSRDKDQPQHF. In DNA form, the CDR3 reads TGCGCCAGCAGCCGGGACAAGGATCAGCCCCAGCATTTT. Filled out from reference TRBV5-1 and TRBJ1-5, the complete variable domain reads KAGVTQTPRYLIKTRGQQVTLSCSPISGHRSVSWYQQTPGQGLQFLFEYFSETQRNKGNFPGRFSGRQFSNSRSEMNVSTLELGDSALYLCASSRDKDQPQHFGDGTRLSIL.